This T cell receptor (beta chain) was recovered during a study of shared clonotypes between healthy human individuals (TCRdb year 2020). Regarding the study in general: The cohort comprised two women and a few men aged 18 to 49 years. For each donor, CD4 naive and CD4 memory were each given three plates, CD8 naive was given two plates, and CD8 memory was given one plate. The study deeply sequenced blood TCR repertoires of five healthy adults to estimate repertoire size and the extent of clonotype sharing between individuals. Different laboratories and diverse techniques were used to prepare libraries and sequence TCR repertoires, to increase sequencing depth and limit assay-specific biases. Between about 0.94 and 8.9 billion PBMCs per donor were obtained by leukapheresis.

The study at large found these results: Sampling was limited to blood, and TCR repertoires in tissue likely differ from TCR repertoires in blood. The genetic and exposure-history diversity represented was limited by the small number of donors. Even with the large sequencing depth, rarefaction of the sorted-subset datasets indicated that sequencing was incomplete. Estimated clonotype richness was generally larger for naive than for memory subsets. Clonotypes shared by all four sorted-subset donors showed higher generation probabilities than non-shared clonotypes. Based on pairwise subsampling, the degree of clonotype sharing among donors was expected to be affected by sequencing depth. Around 5.4% of naive CD4, 3.5% of naive CD8, around 2.3% of memory CD4, and approximately 0.4% of memory CD8 clonotypes were shared across several donors.

Using the deep immunoSEQ assay, TCR CDR3 regions were amplified from genomic DNA by multiplex PCR. Extracted genomic DNA from each cell subset was distributed evenly across all wells of several immunoSEQ 96-well plates, and each plate was treated as a replicate. For sorted subsets, roughly 0.2 ug genomic DNA, equal to about 30,000 T cell genomes, was loaded into each replicate PCR. Purified libraries were measured with a Qubit 3.0 fluorometer, size-checked on a Bioanalyzer 2100, and measured again with the KAPA Library Quantification kit. Every immunoSEQ 96-well plate was sequenced on a dedicated single-read 150-cycle Illumina NextSeq 550 flow cell. Turning to the authors' computational methods: The immunoSEQ output contained only junctional sequences without quality scores, so filtering could not match that applied to full-length reads. To assign V/J genes and CDR3, sequences were annotated against IMGT germline references using PyIR, a Python wrapper for IgBLAST v1.9. Reads were filtered out if the reads had weak V/J assignments (E-value above 1e-6), no CDR3, stop codons, out-of-frame junctions, or ambiguous translated residues. A V3J clonotype was defined by an identical inferred V gene, J gene, and CDR3 amino acid sequence. To compute the percentage overlap between repertoires, the number of shared unique clonotypes was divided by the size of the smaller repertoire. Richness of each repertoire was evaluated using RTK rarefaction, the Chao1 estimator, and Recon v2.1 estimates of unobserved clonotypes. For all TCRbeta clonotypes obtained by the gDNA method from several donors, generation probabilities were computed with OLGA. This is the immuneACCESS table as TCRdb keeps it, with only in-frame sequences that have V and J called. A part of the clones is gone; compared with another copy, unresolved V genes explain less than half, and the rest is unexplained. V, J and clone size are those of that table, while D and trimming were read from the DNA. In this sample the table shows 2 million to 2.5 million clones, over 85% of which occur a single time. The top ten hold about 0.39% of the sample.

Worth noting for this clone: This receptor's antigen is unknown. Base qualities are not at hand, and no much larger clone is one base apart. Other DNA variants within this sample encode the same CDR3.

The donors were healthy, HIV-negative adults with no recently reported acute infections or vaccinations. All donors were Caucasian adults living in Nashville, Tennessee, USA. CD4+ T cells were enriched through magnetic negative selection, after which naive cells were positively selected on CD45RA and the remaining negative fraction served as the memory subset. After blood collection by leukapheresis, PBMCs were isolated using Ficoll-Histopaque density gradient centrifugation and then cryopreserved in the vapor phase of liquid nitrogen. Purity and quantity of every magnetically sorted T cell population were checked by analytical flow cytometry. Genomic DNA was isolated from every sorted fraction and measured by UV absorbance on a Nanodrop 2000c. This TCR came from a man aged 18 to 29 in good health. Some clones in this sample may be carry-over from other donors' samples. The specimen sequenced was naive CD4+ T cells from PBMCs. This sample's cell subset or site label indicates: CD45RA+ positively selected.

The bases read TGCGCCAGCAGCTTGAATAGCGGTGGAAACACCATATATTTT. This translates into CASSLNSGGNTIYF. This receptor chain uses TRBV5-1 and TRBJ1-3; the D gene cannot be resolved reliably. Looking up the germline V gene yields CDR1 SGHRS and CDR2 YFSETQ. Counted from cysteine to phenylalanine, this CDR3 has 14 amino acids. Only the CDR3 DNA stays, 42 bases, in frame from base 1. V loses 1 base of germline sequence and J loses 3 bases, and the interval between the two ends is 8 bases.